Listed below are T cell receptor beta chains from one sample, sequenced in a study of PD-1 blockade in classical Hodgkin lymphoma. The repertoire was sequenced with immunoSEQ multiplex PCR; TCRdb's copy has only in-frame clones and lacks some. Of 75,000 to 95,000 clones in the sample, 75% to 85% were seen once. This material consisted of peripheral blood mononuclear cells (PBMCs), taken before the fourth cycle of nivolumab. The receptor source for this set is a human donor with classical Hodgkin lymphoma. Both conserved end residues are part of each CDR3. A D gene is named only where the DNA matches it firmly. Size values are once, few and many counts, or a class for expanded clones, and some rows have none.

size	V	D	J	CDR3	DNA
.	TRBV9	.	TRBJ2-7	CASSVVGSSIEQYF	TGTGCCAGCAGCGTAGTCGGGAGTTCTATCGAGCAGTACTTC
few	TRBV5-1	.	TRBJ1-2	CASSLDEGSYGYTF	TGCGCCAGCAGCTTGGATGAGGGGTCCTATGGCTACACCTTC
.	TRBV5-1	TRBD1	TRBJ1-3	CASSTGEAGNTIYF	TGCGCCAGCAGCACAGGGGAAGCTGGAAACACCATATATTTT
.	TRBV7-2	TRBD2	TRBJ2-7	CASSLGLAGIYEQYF	TGTGCCAGCAGCTTAGGACTAGCGGGGATCTACGAGCAGTACTTC
few	TRBV7-9	.	TRBJ2-3	CASSFRASTDTQYF	TGTGCCAGCAGCTTTCGGGCTAGCACAGATACGCAGTATTTT
.	TRBV19	.	TRBJ1-5	CASNQWGQSVSNQPQHF	TGTGCCAGTAACCAATGGGGCCAGTCCGTTAGCAATCAGCCCCAGCATTTT
few	TRBV5-1	.	TRBJ1-2	CASSTQDYYGYTF	TGCGCCAGCAGCACGCAGGATTACTATGGCTACACCTTC
.	TRBV11-2	.	TRBJ2-2	CASSPAGELFF	TGTGCCAGCAGCCCCGCGGGGGAGCTGTTTTTT
.	TRBV6-6	.	TRBJ2-7	CASTPQGGPYEQYF	TGTGCCAGCACCCCTCAGGGGGGTCCCTACGAGCAGTACTTC
.	TRBV7-9	.	TRBJ1-4	CASSGRGGFAATNEKLFF	TGTGCCAGCAGCGGAAGGGGGGGATTCGCTGCAACTAATGAAAAACTGTTTTTT
.	TRBV7-2	.	TRBJ1-1	CAGSTGHPTTEAFF	TGTGCCGGATCGACGGGACACCCCACCACTGAAGCTTTCTTT
.	TRBV4-1	.	TRBJ1-1	CASSQLNTEAFF	TGCGCCAGCAGCCAGTTGAACACTGAAGCTTTCTTT
few	TRBV7-9	.	TRBJ2-7	CASSWRLQGNEQYF	TGTGCCAGCAGCTGGCGTTTACAGGGAAACGAGCAGTACTTC
.	TRBV6-5	.	TRBJ2-7	CASRTAAGDEQYF	TGTGCCAGCAGAACCGCCGCAGGGGACGAGCAGTACTTC
.	TRBV2	.	TRBJ2-7	CASSDQGAGYEEQYF	TGTGCCAGCAGTGACCAAGGGGCGGGCTACGAGGAGCAGTACTTC
.	TRBV18	.	TRBJ1-5	CASSLGVGGNQPQHF	TGTGCCAGCTCACTGGGGGTTGGCGGCAATCAGCCCCAGCATTTT
.	TRBV4-1	.	TRBJ2-5	CASSKTRGETQYF	TGCGCCAGCAGCAAGACTAGAGGAGAGACCCAGTACTTC
.	TRBV19	TRBD1	TRBJ1-5	CASSNTGTGVLNQPQHF	TGTGCCAGTAGCAATACCGGGACAGGGGTCCTCAATCAGCCCCAGCATTTT
.	TRBV5-4	TRBD1	TRBJ1-2	CATQRRGQAFYGYTF	TGTGCCACCCAACGCCGGGGACAGGCCTTCTATGGCTACACCTTC
.	TRBV5-1	.	TRBJ2-1	CASSLGQSQDEQFF	TGCGCCAGCAGCTTGGGGCAGAGTCAGGATGAGCAGTTCTTC
.	TRBV27	TRBD2	TRBJ2-7	CASSPRSGALYEQYF	TGTGCCAGCAGTCCCAGAAGCGGGGCCCTCTACGAGCAGTACTTC
.	TRBV7-6	TRBD1	TRBJ2-2	CASSANRGNTGELFF	TGTGCCAGCAGCGCTAACAGGGGGAACACCGGGGAGCTGTTTTTT
.	TRBV10-3	TRBD2	TRBJ2-2	CAIKLAGGTGELFF	TGTGCCATCAAGCTAGCGGGAGGTACCGGGGAGCTGTTTTTT
.	TRBV7-2	.	TRBJ2-1	CASSPTLRSSYNEQFF	TGTGCCAGCAGCCCCACGTTACGGAGCTCCTACAATGAGCAGTTCTTC
.	TRBV28	TRBD2	TRBJ2-3	CASSAPRTSGRHTQYF	TGTGCCAGCAGTGCCCCCCGGACTAGCGGGAGGCATACGCAGTATTTT
.	TRBV18	TRBD1	TRBJ1-1	CASSLKTGVVF	TGTGCCAGCTCGCTTAAGACAGGGGTTGTGTTT
.	TRBV5-4	TRBD2	TRBJ2-3	CASSLDPWTSGRSGTDTQYF	TGTGCCAGCAGCTTGGACCCCTGGACTAGCGGGAGGTCGGGCACAGATACGCAGTATTTT
.	TRBV5-4	.	TRBJ2-3	CASSFRVVTDTQYF	TGTGCCAGCAGCTTCCGGGTAGTAACAGATACGCAGTATTTT